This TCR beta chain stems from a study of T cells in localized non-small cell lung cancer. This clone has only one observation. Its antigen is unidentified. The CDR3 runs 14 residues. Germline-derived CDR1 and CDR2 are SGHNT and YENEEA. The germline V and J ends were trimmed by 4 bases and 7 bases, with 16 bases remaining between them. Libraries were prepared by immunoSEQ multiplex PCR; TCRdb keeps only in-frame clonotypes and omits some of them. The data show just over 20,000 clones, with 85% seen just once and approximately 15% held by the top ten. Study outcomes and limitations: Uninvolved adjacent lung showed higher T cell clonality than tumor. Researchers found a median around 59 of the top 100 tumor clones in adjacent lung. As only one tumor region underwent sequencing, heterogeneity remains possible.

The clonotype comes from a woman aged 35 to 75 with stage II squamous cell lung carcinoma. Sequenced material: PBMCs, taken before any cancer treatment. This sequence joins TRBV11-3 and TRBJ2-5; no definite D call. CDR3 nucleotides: TGTGCCAGCAGCTCCCTAGGGATTCGAGGGACCCAGTACTTC. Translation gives CASSSLGIRGTQYF.